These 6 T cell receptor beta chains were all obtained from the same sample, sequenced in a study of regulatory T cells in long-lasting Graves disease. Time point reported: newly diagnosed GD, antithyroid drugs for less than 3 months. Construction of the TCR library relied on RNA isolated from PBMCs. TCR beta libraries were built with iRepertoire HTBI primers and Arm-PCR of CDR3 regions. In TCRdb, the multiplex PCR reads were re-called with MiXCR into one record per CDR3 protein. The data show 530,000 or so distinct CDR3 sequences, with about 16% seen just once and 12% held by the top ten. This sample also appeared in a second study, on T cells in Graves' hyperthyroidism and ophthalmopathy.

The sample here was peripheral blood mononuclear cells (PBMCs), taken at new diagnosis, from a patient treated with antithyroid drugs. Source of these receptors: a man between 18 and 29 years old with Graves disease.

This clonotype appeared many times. As DNA, the CDR3 is TGTGCCAGCAGGCCTCAGGGAATATACGAGCAGTACTTC. Protein: CASRPQGIYEQYF. The genes are TRBV28 and TRBJ2-7, with D possibly matching TRBD1 (5 bases). The germline V gene has CDR1 MDHEN and CDR2 SYDVKM. V was trimmed by 6 bases and J by 4 bases, leaving 13 bases between them. The CDR3 runs 13 residues.

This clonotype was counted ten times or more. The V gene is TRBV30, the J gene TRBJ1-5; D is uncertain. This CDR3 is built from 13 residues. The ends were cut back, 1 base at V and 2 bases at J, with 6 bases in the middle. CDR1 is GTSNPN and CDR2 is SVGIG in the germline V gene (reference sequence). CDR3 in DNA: TGTGCCTGGAGTGGGGTGGGCAATCAGCCCCAGCATTTT. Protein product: CAWSGVGNQPQHF.

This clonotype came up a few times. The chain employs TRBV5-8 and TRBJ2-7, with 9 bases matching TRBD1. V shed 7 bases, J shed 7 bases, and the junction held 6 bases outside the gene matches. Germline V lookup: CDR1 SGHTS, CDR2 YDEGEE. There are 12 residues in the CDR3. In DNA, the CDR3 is TGTGCCAGCCCGGGACAGGGAACGGAGCAGTACTTC. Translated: CASPGQGTEQYF.

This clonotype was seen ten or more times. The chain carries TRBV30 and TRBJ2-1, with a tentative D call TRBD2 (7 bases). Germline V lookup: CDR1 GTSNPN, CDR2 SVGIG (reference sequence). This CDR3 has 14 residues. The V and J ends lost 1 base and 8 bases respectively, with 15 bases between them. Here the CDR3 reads CAWSEGGSRDEQFF. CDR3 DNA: TGTGCCTGGAGTGAGGGGGGGTCTCGGGATGAGCAGTTCTTC.

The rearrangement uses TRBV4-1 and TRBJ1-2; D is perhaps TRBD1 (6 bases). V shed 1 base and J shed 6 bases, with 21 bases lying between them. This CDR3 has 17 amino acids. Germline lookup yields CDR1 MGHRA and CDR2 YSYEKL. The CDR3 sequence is CASSQVGRGPLMDGYTF. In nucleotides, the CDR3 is TGCGCCAGCAGCCAAGTCGGCAGGGGCCCCTTAATGGATGGCTACACCTTC.

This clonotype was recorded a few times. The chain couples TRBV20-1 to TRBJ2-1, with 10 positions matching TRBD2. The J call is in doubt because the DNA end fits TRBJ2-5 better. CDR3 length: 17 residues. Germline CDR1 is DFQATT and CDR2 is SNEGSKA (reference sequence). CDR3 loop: CSAIRQRASGSRETQYF. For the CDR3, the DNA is TGCAGTGCTATCAGGCAGCGGGCTAGCGGGAGTAGAGAGACCCAGTACTTC.